The source of this T cell receptor (beta chain) is a study of blood T cell repertoires in COVID-19. Study-wide background: PBMCs, B-cell-depleted T cells, or T cells provided the cDNA or gDNA that made up the material.

In the authors' workflow: The assay estimated nucleated cells by amplifying reference gene primers. Generated by immunoSEQ multiplex PCR, the TCRdb table keeps only in-frame clones and is missing some. The V and J calls and the clone size are those of that table, but D and trimming were determined from the DNA. The table lists around 200,000 clones, about 83% of them singletons. A Seattle source enrolled patients during active infection and followed them longitudinally. Sequenced sample: peripheral blood. The receptor was isolated from a woman younger than 45 with COVID-19, enrolled during active disease.

The CDR3 is CASSMSNTETANSPLHF. In DNA form, the CDR3 reads TGTGCCAGTAGTATGTCAAACACCGAAACCGCCAATTCACCCCTCCACTTT. The rearrangement joins TRBV19 to TRBJ1-6; D call uncertain. The length of the CDR3 is 17 residues. Germline lookup yields CDR1 LNHDA and CDR2 SQIVND (reference sequence). V was shortened by 3 bases and J by 7 bases, with 19 bases between the two germline ends.